These T cell receptor beta chains were read from a single sample in a study of shared clonotypes between healthy human individuals. Assay used: immunoSEQ multiplex PCR; TCRdb lists only in-frame clones, some missing. Seen here are 640,000 or so clones, about three quarters observed once, and the top ten hold under 2%. Sequenced input: memory CD4+ T cells sorted from blood. The receptors come from a woman in her 30s in good health. Both conserved end residues are part of each CDR3. The D gene is left open where the match is weak. Clone size, where shown, is once, few, many, or a class for clones that have expanded.

>TRBV27|-|TRBJ1-5|-
TGTGCCAGCAGACCCAATGTGGATCAGTTTCCCCAGCATTTT
CASRPNVDQFPQHF
>TRBV6-6|-|TRBJ2-1|-
TGTGCCAGCGGACCGGCCAGGGACGGGACCTACAATGAGCAGTTCTTC
CASGPARDGTYNEQFF
>TRBV19|-|TRBJ2-5|few
TGTGCCAGTAGTATAGTCGGCGGAACAAAAGAGACCCAGTACTTC
CASSIVGGTKETQYF
>TRBV29-1|TRBD1|TRBJ2-6|-
TGCAGCGTTGGGGACAGGTCTGGGGCCAACGTCCTGACTTTC
CSVGDRSGANVLTF
>TRBV4-2|TRBD2|TRBJ2-1|-
TGTGCCAGCAGCCACGGGGGGAGCTCCTACAATGAGCAGTTCTTC
CASSHGGSSYNEQFF
>TRBV7-9|-|TRBJ2-7|few
TGTGCCAGCAGCCCGCATGGGGTCTACCGCGAGCAGTACTTC
CASSPHGVYREQYF
>TRBV28|-|TRBJ1-5|-
TGTGCCAGCAGTTTGCGCAGGAATAGCAATCAGCCCCAGCATTTT
CASSLRRNSNQPQHF
>TRBV18|-|TRBJ2-5|-
TGTGCCAGCTCCCCCACACGGGTCCAAGAGACCCAGTACTTC
CASSPTRVQETQYF
>TRBV7-9|-|TRBJ2-3|-
TGTGCCAGCAGCGCGGACGCCGATACGCAGTATTTT
CASSADADTQYF
>TRBV2|-|TRBJ2-7|few
TGTGCCAGCAGCGCCGGGAGCAACAGCGAGCAGTACTTC
CASSAGSNSEQYF
>TRBV11-2|-|TRBJ1-2|-
TGTGCCAGCAGCTCCCCGCGGGGGGCCGGGAACTATGGCTACACCTTC
CASSSPRGAGNYGYTF
>TRBV23-1|-|TRBJ1-5|-
TGCGCCAGCAGTCAATTCAGGGAAAGCAATCAGCCCCAGCATTTT
CASSQFRESNQPQHF
>TRBV29-1|-|TRBJ2-2|-
TGCAGCGTTGATATGCAGGGGCGTTCCGGGGAGCTGTTTTTT
CSVDMQGRSGELFF
>TRBV5-1|-|TRBJ1-1|-
TGCGCCAGCAGCTTAAATGAGGCCCGGCGAGCTTTCTTT
CASSLNEARRAFF
>TRBV29-1|-|TRBJ2-1|-
TGCAGCGGGGCGCGGTTGGCGGGCAACAATGAGCAGTTCTTC
CSGARLAGNNEQFF
>TRBV7-9|-|TRBJ1-1|-
TGTGCCAGCAGCCTTCCAGGGGTTGGGCCGGCTTTCTTT
CASSLPGVGPAFF
>TRBV19|-|TRBJ2-3|-
TGTGCCAGTAGCAGGGTTCAGGGCGGCTTCGGCACAGATACGCAGTATTTT
CASSRVQGGFGTDTQYF
>TRBV27|-|TRBJ1-1|-
TGTGCCAGCGGGGTGAACACTGAAGCTTTCTTT
CASGVNTEAFF
>TRBV18|TRBD2|TRBJ2-7|-
TGTGCCAGCTCACCCCCGGGGCGGGAGGGTACCTACGAGCAGTACTTC
CASSPPGREGTYEQYF
>TRBV6-5|-|TRBJ2-3|-
TGTGCCAGCAGTTACTCGTCCCCCCTGGGCACAGATACGCAGTATTTT
CASSYSSPLGTDTQYF
>TRBV28|-|TRBJ2-4|-
TGTGCCAGCAGCCCGGGGCAAATAGTGGCCAAAAACATTCAGTACTTC
CASSPGQIVAKNIQYF
>TRBV19|-|TRBJ2-3|-
TGTGCCAGTAAGGCTAGCAGCCACACAGATACGCAGTATTTT
CASKASSHTDTQYF
>TRBV27|-|TRBJ2-6|many
TGTGCCAGCAGTTTGGGACTGACCTCTGGGGCCAACGTCCTGACTTTC
CASSLGLTSGANVLTF
>TRBV6-6|-|TRBJ2-5|-
TGTGCCAGCAGTTACTCGGTTCGAGAGACCCAGTACTTC
CASSYSVRETQYF